What follows are 20 T cell receptor beta chains derived from one specimen sequenced in a study of blood T cell repertoires in COVID-19. Some clones are missing from TCRdb's copy, which holds only in-frame ones; the method was immunoSEQ multiplex PCR. The top ten clones hold 2.2% of a sample with 210,000 or so clones, less than 90% of them seen once. The source material was peripheral blood. These TCRs come from a woman aged 45-60 years with acute or convalescent COVID-19.

This clone appeared once. V gene TRBV30 combines with J gene TRBJ1-2; 10 bases match TRBD1. Germline V gene data show CDR1 as GTSNPN and CDR2 as SVGIG (reference sequence). After removal of 2 bases from V and 8 bases from J, the junction contained 5 bases not matched to a gene. This CDR3 comprises 13 residues. The CDR3 protein is CAWSRQGAEGYTF. As DNA, the CDR3 is TGTGCCTGGAGTCGACAGGGGGCGGAGGGCTACACCTTC.

V gene TRBV7-9 combines with J gene TRBJ1-2; D is unresolved. There are 13 residues in the CDR3. Deletions cut 0 bases from V and 4 bases from J, with 6 bases between. Germline V gene lookup returns CDR1 SEHNR and CDR2 FQNEAQ (reference sequence). CDR3 sequence: CASSLAVGYGYTF. CDR3 DNA: TGTGCCAGCAGCTTAGCGGTCGGCTATGGCTACACCTTC.

This clone was observed once. The chain carries TRBV10-3 and TRBJ1-3; possibly TRBD1 for D (5 bases). This CDR3 has 16 amino acids. The V gene lost 6 bases and the J gene lost 2 bases, with 17 bases spanning the gap. Germline assignment: CDR1 ENHRY and CDR2 SYGVKD. This CDR3 reads CAISPKGRETGNTIYF. The CDR3 DNA reads TGTGCCATCAGCCCAAAGGGGAGGGAGACTGGAAACACCATATATTTT.

The chain recombines TRBV20-1 with TRBJ2-7, with TRBD2 matching 12 bases. The CDR3 is 15 residues long. V lost 3 bases and J lost 0; bases outside the gene matches: 3. Germline lookup yields CDR1 DFQATT and CDR2 SNEGSKA (reference sequence). As DNA, the CDR3 is TGCAGTGCTAGTCTACTAGCGGGAGGCTCCTACGAGCAGTACTTC. This gives the protein CSASLLAGGSYEQYF.

CDR3: CASSLGLAGAEDTQYF. In DNA, the CDR3 is TGCGCCAGCAGCTTGGGACTAGCGGGGGCGGAAGATACGCAGTATTTT. This chain joins TRBV5-1 and TRBJ2-3, with 12 bases lining up with TRBD2. Germline trimming cut 0 bases from V and 5 bases from J; bases unmatched to any gene: 4. The CDR3 consists of 16 residues. Germline loops: CDR1 SGHRS, CDR2 YFSETQ.

The chain has TRBV12-5 and TRBJ1-1; D is perhaps TRBD1 (5 bases). The CDR3 contains 13 residues. Germline V gene data show CDR1 as LGHNT and CDR2 as FRNRAP. The germline V and J ends were trimmed by 4 bases and 1 base, with 7 bases remaining between them. CDR3 region: CASGWQGNTEAFF. CDR3 sequence (DNA): TGTGCTAGTGGTTGGCAGGGGAACACTGAAGCTTTCTTT.

The CDR3 sequence is CATSDRLAGGKDTQYF. In DNA form, the CDR3 reads TGTGCCACCAGTGACAGACTAGCGGGGGGAAAGGATACGCAGTATTTT. The rearrangement links TRBV24-1 to TRBJ2-3; 13 bases are a match to TRBD2. Germline V gene data show CDR1 as KGHDR and CDR2 as SFDVKD. This CDR3 is built from 16 residues. V shed 4 bases and J 6 bases; nucleotides not matched to a gene: 6.

The rearrangement uses TRBV29-1 and TRBJ2-5; TRBD2 aligns across 10 bases. After removal of 7 bases from V and 1 base from J, the junction contained 3 bases not matched to a gene. The CDR3 has 13 residues. Germline assignment: CDR1 SQVTM and CDR2 ANQGSEA. The CDR3 nucleotides are TGCAGCGCGGTAGCGGGAGGCCAAGAGACCCAGTACTTC. Translated: CSAVAGGQETQYF.

The chain is built from TRBV5-1 and TRBJ2-2, with D possibly being TRBD1 (5 bases). Germline loops: CDR1 SGHRS, CDR2 YFSETQ. The CDR3 length is 16 residues. The V end was cut by 0 bases, the J end by 2 bases, with 11 bases between. CDR3 DNA sequence: TGCGCCAGCAGCTTGGATGGACAAAGCAACACCGGGGAGCTGTTTTTT. Translated: CASSLDGQSNTGELFF.

V and J are TRBV5-1 and TRBJ1-3; D is unclear. Trimming left V 0 bases short and J 3 bases short, with 10 bases between. The CDR3 spans 15 residues. Germline CDR1 reads SGHRS; CDR2 reads YFSETQ. CDR3 region: CASSLAGGGGNTIYF. CDR3 sequence (DNA): TGCGCCAGCAGCTTGGCCGGAGGAGGTGGAAACACCATATATTTT.

The V call is TRBV4-1, the J call TRBJ1-2, with a weak D call TRBD1 (6 bases). This CDR3 has 13 residues. Trimming took off 2 bases at V and 5 bases at J, with 9 bases between the two ends. CDR1 and CDR2 (germline): MGHRA, YSYEKL. CDR3 in amino acids: CASSQPTGYGYTF. The DNA of the CDR3 is TGCGCCAGCAGCCAACCCACAGGGTATGGCTACACCTTC.

The V and J genes are TRBV7-2 and TRBJ2-1, with 8 bases lining up with TRBD1. The CDR3 covers 14 residues. CDR1 is SGHTA and CDR2 is FQGNSA in the germline V gene. V lost 2 bases and J lost 9; bases outside the gene matches: 6. The CDR3 loop reads CASSLNQGAGEQFF. Here the CDR3 DNA reads TGTGCCAGCAGCTTAAATCAGGGGGCGGGTGAGCAGTTCTTC.

This chain connects TRBV29-1 to TRBJ2-1; 10 bases are shared with TRBD2. Germline CDR1 and CDR2: SQVTM and ANQGSEA. CDR3 length: 16 amino acids. J gave up 8 bases and V 1 base, and 11 bases lay outside the gene matches. For the CDR3, the DNA is TGCAGCGTTGAAGTTTTCGCTAGCGGGAGTAGGGATGAGCAGTTCTTC. Amino acid sequence: CSVEVFASGSRDEQFF.

V and J are TRBV3-1 (or the pseudogene TRBV3-2) and TRBJ2-1, with 7 bases identical to TRBD2. The CDR3 is 14 amino acids. CDR1 and CDR2 (germline): LGHDT, YNNKEL (reference sequence). Unmatched junction bases numbered 7, after V lost 1 base and J lost 10 bases. The chain's CDR3 is CASSQGLAGWEQFF. Written as DNA, the CDR3 is TGTGCCAGCAGCCAAGGACTAGCAGGCTGGGAGCAGTTCTTC.

This clone was counted between two and nine times. The V gene is TRBV5-6, the J gene TRBJ2-7; TRBD2 matches 8 bases. Germline values: CDR1 SGHDT, CDR2 YYEEEE. This CDR3 contains 15 residues. The J segment lost 0 bases and the V segment lost 4 bases, leaving 6 bases of the junction unmatched. The CDR3 is CASSVVAGFSYEQYF. CDR3 in DNA: TGTGCCAGCAGCGTAGTAGCGGGGTTCTCCTACGAGCAGTACTTC.

The CDR3 bases are TGTGCCAGCAGCCGGGGGAACTACGAGCAGTACTTC. Protein sequence: CASSRGNYEQYF. The chain recombines TRBV11-2 with TRBJ2-7; a weak D match, TRBD2 (6 bases). V was cut by 5 bases and J by 3 bases, with 8 bases left in between. This CDR3 has 12 amino acids. Germline loops: CDR1 SGHAT, CDR2 FQNNGV.

This clone was observed a handful of times. The chain employs TRBV7-9 and TRBJ2-2; the D gene is possibly TRBD2 (6 bases). CDR3 length: 15 amino acids. V was trimmed by 3 bases and J by 2 bases, leaving 10 bases between them. In germline, CDR1 is SEHNR, CDR2 FQNEAQ (reference sequence). This CDR3 is CASSLRRDNTGELFF. The CDR3 DNA reads as TGTGCCAGCAGCTTGCGGCGGGATAACACCGGGGAGCTGTTTTTT.

This clone appeared once. The chain recombines TRBV18 with TRBJ2-1; D is ambiguous. Germline V gives CDR1 KGHSH, CDR2 LQKENI. V was clipped by 2 bases and J by 4 bases, with 6 bases between them. This CDR3 is built from 13 residues. CDR3 in amino acids: CASSPELYNEQFF. The CDR3 bases are TGTGCCAGCTCACCAGAACTTTACAATGAGCAGTTCTTC.

This clone was picked up one time. The V gene is TRBV28, the J gene TRBJ2-5; D call uncertain. With 7 bases removed from V and 0 bases from J, the gap between germline ends came to 6 bases. The germline gives CDR1 MDHEN, CDR2 SYDVKM. CDR3 length equals 12 residues. CDR3 loop: CASNSYQETQYF. Written as DNA, the CDR3 is TGTGCCAGCAATTCGTACCAAGAGACCCAGTACTTC.

The chain couples TRBV7-8 to TRBJ1-5; D is undetermined. V lost 5 bases and J 8 bases, leaving 10 bases between the germline ends. The germline V gene has CDR1 SGHVS and CDR2 FQNEAQ. This CDR3 is 12 amino acids long. The CDR3, as DNA: TGTGCCAGCAGCCGAGCTTTAGAGCCCCAGCATTTT. Encoded protein: CASSRALEPQHF.